This is a list of T cell receptor beta chains from one sample in a study of CD8+ T cells in alopecia areata. Profiled with immunoSEQ multiplex PCR; TCRdb holds only in-frame clones, not every one. The table shows approximately 200,000 clones, with 43% occurring only once. The sequencing used CD4+ T cells sorted from blood, collected at approximately week 37, from a patient treated with tofacitinib. Source of these receptors: a human donor with alopecia areata. Each CDR3 is given without its conserved first and last residue. The D gene is left open where the match is weak. Clone size is shown for a subset of rows, as once, few, many or a class of expanded clone.

j_call v_call d_call clone_size cdr3_aa
TRBJ2-5 TRBV29-1 . . SGRRGHQETQY
TRBJ1-2 TRBV7-2 TRBD1 few ATRGQGARGYT
TRBJ1-1 TRBV7-9 . . ASALREVADTEAF
TRBJ1-5 TRBV28 . . ASSFWGGSNQPQH
TRBJ2-5 TRBV9 . . ASSVSPSEDETQY
TRBJ2-5 TRBV19 TRBD2 few ASSIALASGRLGETQY
TRBJ2-5 TRBV2 TRBD2 few ASSEAYVATSGTQY
TRBJ2-3 TRBV7-3 TRBD1 few ASSLGQGVHTQY
TRBJ2-1 TRBV6-1 . . ASSRGGAGDNEQF
TRBJ1-2 TRBV7-2 . few ASSLPGRAGGGYT
TRBJ2-3 TRBV4-1 TRBD2 few ASSHLIPWTSGSIDTQY
TRBJ1-4 TRBV30 . . AWSAPAGLNEKLF
TRBJ2-5 TRBV25-1 . . ASSELTGQETQY
TRBJ2-1 TRBV29-1 . few SAPPRASSYNEQF
TRBJ2-2 TRBV4-2 . few ASSDKSGAGELF
TRBJ2-3 TRBV7-9 . . ASSPTVVDTQY
TRBJ1-2 TRBV29-1 TRBD1 few SVEGQGLNYGYT
TRBJ1-2 TRBV30 . . AWILGPNFYGYT
TRBJ2-5 TRBV7-9 . . ASSFDSGGQETQY
TRBJ1-5 TRBV30 . few AWSVGVGIQPQH
TRBJ2-4 TRBV28 . . ASSGRLEEDIQY
TRBJ2-7 TRBV28 . many ASSLSPRSSYEQY
TRBJ1-1 TRBV29-1 TRBD1 . SVTQGRGTEAF
TRBJ1-1 TRBV5-1 . few ASSSEMNTEAF
TRBJ1-2 TRBV30 . few AWSDAGYT
TRBJ2-7 TRBV10-3 TRBD2 once AISEVSSGRGEQY
TRBJ2-3 TRBV7-2 TRBD2 . ASSLILSGRREDTQY
TRBJ2-6 TRBV13 . few ASSPQRAGANVLT
TRBJ2-3 TRBV29-1 . few SVGFGGASDTQY
TRBJ2-2 TRBV9 . few ASSFGDTGELF
TRBJ1-1 TRBV25-1 TRBD1 . ASIATGGRNTEAF
TRBJ2-5 TRBV14 TRBD2 . ASSQGLARRRTQY
TRBJ1-2 TRBV30 TRBD1 . AWREGAAGYT
TRBJ2-2 TRBV7-2 . . ASSRARGTGELF
TRBJ1-2 TRBV5-4 TRBD1 few ASSPTGHYGYT
TRBJ2-6 TRBV7-2 . few ASSLGPGAGANVLT
TRBJ1-5 TRBV4-1 . few ASSQVGHGRGGQPQH
TRBJ2-3 TRBV5-1 . . ASSLNSGSTDTQY
TRBJ2-7 TRBV7-9 TRBD2 . ASSLSALAGVREQY
TRBJ2-7 TRBV7-6 TRBD1 . ASSFRTGSYEQY
TRBJ2-3 TRBV4-1 . . ASSPTVGRTDTQY
TRBJ2-7 TRBV18 . . ASSGLATAYEQY
TRBJ2-5 TRBV6-5 . . ASSYPGPAGETQY
TRBJ2-1 TRBV4-2 . few ASSQEGAVSYNEQF
TRBJ2-1 TRBV5-4 TRBD2 . ASSPKGLASFSSYNEQF
TRBJ2-3 TRBV25-1 . few ASIDGSMDTQY
TRBJ1-4 TRBV7-2 . . ASSLSLREKLF
TRBJ1-2 TRBV7-9 . few ASSLPTSSGYT
TRBJ2-3 TRBV30 . . AWVGLDTQY
TRBJ2-1 TRBV7-2 . few ASSLETGSGEQF
TRBJ2-2 TRBV25-1 TRBD1 few ASSDSGQGMTGELF
TRBJ2-4 TRBV2 . . ASDEAGSKNIQY
TRBJ2-4 TRBV6-1 . . ASGRGGSRVNIQY
TRBJ2-7 TRBV27 TRBD2 few ASSQGTSGRIYEQY
TRBJ1-2 TRBV27 TRBD1 . ASSFLQGRGPYGYT
TRBJ1-5 TRBV5-1 . . ASSLGWEGQPQH
TRBJ2-5 TRBV6-6 TRBD2 . ASSYSAGVGTQY
TRBJ1-2 TRBV5-4 . once ASSLDLTAANYGYT
TRBJ2-7 TRBV19 TRBD2 few ASSRGRGYEQY
TRBJ1-1 TRBV9 . few ASSVVPDFMNTEAF